This T cell receptor beta chain was observed in a study of cytomegalovirus exposure and HLA in healthy donors. PCR amplification relied on 60 Vbeta primers (plus 13 Jbeta primers). Sequencing was performed with immunoSEQ multiplex PCR; in TCRdb, only in-frame clones are kept and a portion is missing. Among approximately 84,000 clones listed, over 75% were seen once. From germline, CDR1 is SEHNR and CDR2 FQNEAQ (reference sequence). V was pared by 1 base and J by 6 bases, with 9 bases between. The length of the CDR3 is 14 residues. The origin of this receptor is a male donor in good health and CMV-seropositive. The sequenced sample consisted of PBMCs. The chain joins TRBV7-9 to TRBJ2-2; no reliable D call. CDR3 nucleotides: TGTGCCAGCAGCTTAGTTGTGGCTTCCGGGGAGCTGTTTTTT. This codes for CASSLVVASGELFF.